A single sample is the source of the 22 T cell receptor beta chains below, sequenced in a study of early T cells in non-severe SARS-CoV-2 infection. TCRdb called the 5' RACE reads again in MiXCR, with one record for every CDR3 protein. The sample has some 61,000 distinct CDR3 sequences; about 12% are singletons. The sample taken for sequencing was whole blood. The origin of the receptors is an adult who was a healthcare worker with PCR-confirmed SARS-CoV-2 infection or an uninfected control (not recorded which).

The rearrangement uses TRBV11-1 and TRBJ2-7; D is undetermined. There are 14 residues in the CDR3. The V end lost 1 base, the J end lost 1 base, and 8 bases lay between the germline ends. CDR1 and CDR2 from the germline V gene are SGHAT and FQDESV (reference sequence). The CDR3 region has the DNA TGTGCCAGCAGCTTAGGCAGGCAATCCTACGAGCAGTACTTC. Translated: CASSLGRQSYEQYF.

There are many counts of this clonotype. V and J are TRBV6-5 and TRBJ1-6; 12 bases map to TRBD1. Germline V gene lookup returns CDR1 MNHEY and CDR2 SVGAGI. V gave up 6 bases and J gave up 7 bases; unmatched junction bases: 4. The CDR3 has 15 residues. In DNA, the CDR3 is TGTGCCAGCAGGCGGGACAGGGGGCAAAATTCACCCCTCCACTTT. Protein: CASRRDRGQNSPLHF.

A few counts support this clonotype. The DNA for the CDR3 is TGTGCCAGCAGTTTAAGGGCATCAGGGCACACCATATATTTT. Its protein product is CASSLRASGHTIYF. The V call is TRBV6-2 or TRBV6-3, the J call TRBJ1-3, with a possible D match to TRBD1 (5 bases). The CDR3 is made up of 14 amino acids. With 4 bases removed from V and 8 bases from J, the gap between germline ends came to 15 bases. Germline loops: CDR1 MNHEY, CDR2 SVGEGT.

The chain couples TRBV12-3 or TRBV12-4 to TRBJ1-5; D unclear. V was cut by 3 bases and J by 4 bases, with 7 bases left in between. The CDR3 is 13 amino acids. This chain's CDR3 is CASSFAGNQPQHF. CDR3 nucleotides: TGTGCCAGCAGTTTCGCTGGGAATCAGCCCCAGCATTTT.

This clonotype was found a few times. The V call is TRBV5-5, the J call TRBJ2-7, with D perhaps TRBD1 (5 bases). V lost 4 bases and J lost 0, with 11 bases in between. Germline V gene sequence: CDR1 SGHKS, CDR2 YYEKEE (reference sequence). The CDR3 loop spans 14 amino acids. CDR3 loop: CASSRGRASYEQYF. Here the CDR3 DNA reads TGTGCCAGCAGCCGCGGCAGGGCCTCCTACGAGCAGTACTTC.

The genes are TRBV12-3 or TRBV12-4 and TRBJ2-2; 10 bases are a match to TRBD2. This CDR3 spans 16 amino acids. V was clipped by 6 bases and J by 1 base; unmatched bases: 5. CDR3 sequence: CASRPPSGGNTGELFF. CDR3 DNA sequence: TGTGCCAGCAGGCCCCCTAGCGGGGGGAACACCGGGGAGCTGTTTTTT.

V usage is TRBV20-1 and J usage is TRBJ2-7; D remains ambiguous. The V and J ends lost 2 bases and 0 bases respectively, with 11 bases between them. Germline values: CDR1 DFQATT, CDR2 SNEGSKA (reference sequence). The CDR3 consists of 14 residues. CDR3 amino acids: CSARPAAFSYEQYF. CDR3 in DNA: TGCAGTGCTAGACCGGCAGCGTTCTCCTACGAGCAGTACTTC.

This clonotype has a handful of counts. The V call is TRBV28, the J call TRBJ2-3, with D unclear. Trimming took off 2 bases at V and 2 bases at J, with 5 bases between the two ends. This CDR3 region has 13 residues. From germline, CDR1 is MDHEN and CDR2 SYDVKM. CDR3 in amino acids: CASSLGSTDTQYF. DNA for the CDR3: TGTGCCAGCAGTTTAGGGTCCACAGATACGCAGTATTTT.

This clonotype appeared a few times. V usage is TRBV28 and J usage is TRBJ1-5, with no clear D. The CDR3 totals 16 residues. In germline, CDR1 is MDHEN, CDR2 SYDVKM. V lost 3 bases, J lost 1 base, and 13 bases lay in between. CDR3 protein: CASSFLSQTSNQPQHF. The CDR3 DNA sequence: TGTGCCAGCAGTTTCTTAAGTCAGACGAGCAATCAGCCCCAGCATTTT.

In its sample, this clonotype was seen a few times. The V gene is TRBV4-1, the J gene TRBJ2-7; the match to TRBD2 covers 9 bases. The CDR3 has 17 residues. J gave up 5 bases and V 0 bases, and 11 bases lay outside the gene matches. Germline V gene sequence: CDR1 MGHRA, CDR2 YSYEKL. The CDR3 region has the DNA TGCGCCAGCAGCCAAGAGATCCTAGCGGGATCAGTTCACGAGCAGTACTTC. It is translated as CASSQEILAGSVHEQYF.

This clonotype was counted a few times. V and J are TRBV10-3 and TRBJ2-7; maybe TRBD1 (5 bases). The CDR3 contains 14 residues. The germline V and J ends were trimmed by 2 bases and 6 bases, with 14 bases remaining between them. Germline V gives CDR1 ENHRY, CDR2 SYGVKD. The CDR3 is CAISEAAPQGEQYF. The CDR3 DNA follows: TGTGCCATCAGTGAGGCCGCCCCCCAGGGCGAGCAGTACTTC.

The chain combines TRBV2 with TRBJ2-2, with 7 bases lining up with TRBD1. Germline V CDR1 and CDR2: SNHLY, FYNNEI. The CDR3 loop spans 15 amino acids. Germline trimming cut 6 bases from V and 2 bases from J; bases unmatched to any gene: 6. The CDR3 here is CASRLGQINTGELFF. The CDR3 DNA reads as TGTGCCAGCAGACTGGGACAGATTAACACCGGGGAGCTGTTTTTT. Drawing the rest from reference TRBV2 and TRBJ2-2, the complete variable domain is EPEVTQTPSHQVTQMGQEVILRCVPISNHLYFYWYRQILGQKVEFLVSFYNNEISEKSEIFDDQFSVERPDGSNFTLKIRSTKLEDSAMYFCASRLGQINTGELFFGEGSRLTVL.

The rearrangement uses TRBV5-4 and TRBJ2-7; D may be TRBD1 or TRBD2 (6 bases each). This CDR3 has 15 amino acids. Germline V gene data show CDR1 as SGHNT and CDR2 as YYREEE (reference sequence). Trimming left V 3 bases short and J 4 bases short, with 17 bases between. CDR3 sequence: CASSSPRGRSYEQYF. The CDR3 DNA sequence: TGTGCCAGCAGCTCCCCAAGGGGGAGGTCATACGAGCAGTACTTC.

This clonotype was counted a few times. The chain uses TRBV7-2 and TRBJ2-7; 7 bases match TRBD1. The CDR3 runs 15 residues. The germline CDR1 and CDR2 sequences are SGHTA and FQGNSA. J lost 5 bases, V lost 5 bases, and 12 bases had no gene match. The CDR3 loop reads CASSRQDRIANEQYF. In nucleotides, the CDR3 is TGTGCCAGCAGCCGCCAGGACAGGATCGCAAACGAGCAGTACTTC.

This clonotype was seen a handful of times. The V and J genes are TRBV5-1 and TRBJ2-1, with 9 bases identical to TRBD1. The CDR3 sequence is 17 residues long. Germline V CDR1 and CDR2: SGHRS, YFSETQ. V was clipped by 4 bases and J by 0 bases; unmatched bases: 8. The CDR3 region is CASSRGQGPSSYNEQFF. The CDR3 DNA sequence: TGCGCCAGCAGCAGGGGACAGGGTCCCAGCTCCTACAATGAGCAGTTCTTC.

In this sample, this clonotype turned up a few times. The chain joins TRBV28 to TRBJ2-3; D possibly matches TRBD1 or TRBD2 (5 bases each). Trimming took 2 bases from V and 4 from J, leaving 13 bases between them. Germline CDR1 reads MDHEN; CDR2 reads SYDVKM. This CDR3 has 15 residues. CDR3 residues: CASSLRRGVADTQYF. The CDR3 DNA is TGTGCCAGCAGTTTAAGGCGAGGGGTGGCAGATACGCAGTATTTT. Combining the CDR3 with reference TRBV28 and TRBJ2-3 gives the whole variable domain DVKVTQSSRYLVKRTGEKVFLECVQDMDHENMFWYRQDPGLGLRLIYFSYDVKMKEKGDIPEGYSVSREKKERFSLILESASTNQTSMYLCASSLRRGVADTQYFGPGTRLTVL.

This rearrangement joins TRBV4-1 to TRBJ2-5; no clear D. The length of the CDR3 is 15 residues. Germline V CDR1 and CDR2: MGHRA, YSYEKL. Trimming pared 0 bases from V and 2 bases from J, leaving 10 bases between. The chain's CDR3 is CASSQESAPQETQYF. In nucleotides, the CDR3 is TGCGCCAGCAGCCAAGAGTCGGCCCCACAAGAGACCCAGTACTTC.

This clonotype was recorded at least ten times. The genes are TRBV6-5 and TRBJ1-5; possibly TRBD1 for D (5 bases). Germline V gene lookup returns CDR1 MNHEY and CDR2 SVGAGI. This CDR3 region has 14 residues. Trimming cost V 7 bases and J 1 base, with 11 bases left between them. The chain's CDR3 is CASKPGLSNQPQHF. CDR3 nucleotides: TGTGCCAGCAAACCAGGGCTCAGCAATCAGCCCCAGCATTTT.

This clonotype occurred a few times. This chain connects TRBV5-6 to TRBJ2-2; possible D gene TRBD2, 5 bases. CDR1 is SGHDT and CDR2 is YYEEEE in the germline V gene. The CDR3 runs 14 residues. V lost 2 bases and J 4 bases, leaving 9 bases between the germline ends. The CDR3 region is CASSLGGGTGELFF. Written as DNA, the CDR3 is TGTGCCAGCAGCTTAGGAGGAGGCACCGGGGAGCTGTTTTTT.

This clonotype was seen repeatedly, ten times or more. The J gene is TRBJ2-5, the V gene TRBV20-1, with a possible D match to TRBD2 (6 bases). This CDR3 is 17 amino acids long. With 6 bases removed from V and 4 bases from J, the gap between germline ends came to 27 bases. The germline V gene encodes CDR1 DFQATT and CDR2 SNEGSKA (reference sequence). This chain's CDR3 is CSAHLSVPPAGIETQYF. The CDR3 DNA follows: TGCAGTGCCCACCTTTCCGTCCCACCTGCGGGGATAGAGACCCAGTACTTC.

This clonotype has only a few counts. The genes are TRBV7-9 and TRBJ2-5, with D perhaps TRBD2 (5 bases). CDR3 length: 13 residues. V was trimmed by 1 base and J by 5 bases, leaving 8 bases between them. Germline CDR1 is SEHNR and CDR2 is FQNEAQ (reference sequence). CDR3 sequence: CASSLERGETQYF. The CDR3 DNA reads as TGTGCCAGCAGCTTAGAGCGAGGGGAGACCCAGTACTTC.

V gene TRBV29-1 combines with J gene TRBJ2-3; D may be TRBD2 (5 bases). The CDR3 runs to 13 residues. Germline V CDR1 and CDR2: SQVTM, ANQGSEA. Trimming removed 6 bases at V and 7 bases at J, with 17 bases between. The CDR3 reads CSVRRDYSYTQYF. For the CDR3, the DNA is TGCAGCGTGCGACGTGACTACTCGTATACGCAGTATTTT.